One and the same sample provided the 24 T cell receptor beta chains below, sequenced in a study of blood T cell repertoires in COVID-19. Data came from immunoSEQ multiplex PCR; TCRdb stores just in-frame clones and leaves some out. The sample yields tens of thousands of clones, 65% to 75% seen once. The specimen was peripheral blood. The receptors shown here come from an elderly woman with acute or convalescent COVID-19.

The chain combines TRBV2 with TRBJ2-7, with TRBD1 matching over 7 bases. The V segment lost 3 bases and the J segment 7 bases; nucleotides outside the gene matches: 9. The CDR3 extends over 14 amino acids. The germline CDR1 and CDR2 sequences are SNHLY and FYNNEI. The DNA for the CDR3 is TGTGCCAGCAGTGACTACAGGGGCCGCCCGGAGCAGTACTTC. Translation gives CASSDYRGRPEQYF.

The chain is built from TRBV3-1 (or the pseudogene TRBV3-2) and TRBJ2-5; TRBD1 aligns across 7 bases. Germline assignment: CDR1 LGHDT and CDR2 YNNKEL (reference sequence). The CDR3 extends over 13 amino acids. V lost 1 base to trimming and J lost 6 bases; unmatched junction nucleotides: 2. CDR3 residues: CASSQVTGKTQYF. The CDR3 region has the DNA TGTGCCAGCAGCCAAGTGACAGGGAAGACCCAGTACTTC.

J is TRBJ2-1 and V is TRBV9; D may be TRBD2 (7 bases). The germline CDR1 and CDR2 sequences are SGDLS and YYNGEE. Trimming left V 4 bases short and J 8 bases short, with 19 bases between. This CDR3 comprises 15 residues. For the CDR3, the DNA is TGTGCCAGCAGCTCCGGGGGCGGGAGCGGCTATGAGCAGTTCTTC. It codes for CASSSGGGSGYEQFF. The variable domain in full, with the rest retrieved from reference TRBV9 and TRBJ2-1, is DSGVTQTPKHLITATGQRVTLRCSPRSGDLSVYWYQQSLDQGLQFLIQYYNGEERAKGNILERFSAQQFPDLHSELNLSSLELGDSALYFCASSSGGGSGYEQFFGPGTRLTVL.

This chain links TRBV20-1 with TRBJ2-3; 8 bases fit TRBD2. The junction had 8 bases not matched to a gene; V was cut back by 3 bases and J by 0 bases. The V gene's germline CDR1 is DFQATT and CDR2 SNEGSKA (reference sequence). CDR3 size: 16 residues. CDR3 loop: CSASWTSSGSTDTQYF. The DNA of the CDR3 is TGCAGTGCTAGTTGGACCTCTAGCGGGAGCACAGATACGCAGTATTTT.

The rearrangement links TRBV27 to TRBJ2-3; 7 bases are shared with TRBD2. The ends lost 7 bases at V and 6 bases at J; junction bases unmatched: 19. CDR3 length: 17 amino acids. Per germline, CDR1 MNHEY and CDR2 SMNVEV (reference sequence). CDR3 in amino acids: CASKTQPSGLFDDTQYF. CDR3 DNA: TGTGCCAGCAAGACCCAGCCTAGCGGTTTATTCGATGATACGCAGTATTTT.

The CDR3 is CASSLRVAGGRAYEQYF. CDR3 bases: TGTGCCAGCAGTTTACGGGTAGCGGGAGGGAGGGCCTACGAGCAGTACTTC. The V gene is TRBV27, the J gene TRBJ2-7; 11 bases line up with TRBD2. This CDR3 is 17 amino acids long. CDR1 is MNHEY and CDR2 is SMNVEV in the germline V gene (reference sequence). V shed 2 bases, J shed 2 bases, and the junction held 8 bases outside the gene matches.

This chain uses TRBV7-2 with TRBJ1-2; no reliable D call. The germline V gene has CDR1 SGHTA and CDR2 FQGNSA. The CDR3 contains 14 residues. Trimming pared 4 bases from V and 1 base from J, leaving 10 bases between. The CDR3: CASSSAGNNYGYTF. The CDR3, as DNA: TGTGCCAGCAGCTCAGCCGGGAATAACTATGGCTACACCTTC.

The CDR3 coding sequence is TGTGCCAGCAGCCCCCAGGGGGCCTCGAATCAGCCCCAGCATTTT. Residues: CASSPQGASNQPQHF. The V gene is TRBV7-9, the J gene TRBJ1-5, with 8 bases fitting TRBD1. The CDR3 sequence is 15 residues long. Trimming removed 5 bases from V and 4 bases from J; junction bases left unmatched: 7. Germline V lookup: CDR1 SEHNR, CDR2 FQNEAQ (reference sequence).

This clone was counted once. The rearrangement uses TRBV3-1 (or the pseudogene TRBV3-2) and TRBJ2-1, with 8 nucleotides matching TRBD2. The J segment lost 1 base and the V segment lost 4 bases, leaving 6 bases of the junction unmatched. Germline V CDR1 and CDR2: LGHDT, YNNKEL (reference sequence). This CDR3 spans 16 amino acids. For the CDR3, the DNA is TGTGCCAGCAGCCGCCGGGGACTAGGATCCTACAATGAGCAGTTCTTC. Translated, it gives CASSRRGLGSYNEQFF.

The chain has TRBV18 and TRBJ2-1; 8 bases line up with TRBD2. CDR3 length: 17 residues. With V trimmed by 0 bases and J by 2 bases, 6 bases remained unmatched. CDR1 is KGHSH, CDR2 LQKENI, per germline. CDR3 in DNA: TGTGCCAGCTCACCACCGGTTGCGGGAGGAGCCTACAATGAGCAGTTCTTC. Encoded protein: CASSPPVAGGAYNEQFF.

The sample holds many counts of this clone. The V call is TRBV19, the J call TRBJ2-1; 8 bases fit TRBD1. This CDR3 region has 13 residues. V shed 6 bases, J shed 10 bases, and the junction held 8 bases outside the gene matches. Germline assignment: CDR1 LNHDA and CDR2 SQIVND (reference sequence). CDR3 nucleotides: TGTGCCAGTAGACTCCTGGGACAGGAGGAGCAGTTCTTC. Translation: CASRLLGQEEQFF.

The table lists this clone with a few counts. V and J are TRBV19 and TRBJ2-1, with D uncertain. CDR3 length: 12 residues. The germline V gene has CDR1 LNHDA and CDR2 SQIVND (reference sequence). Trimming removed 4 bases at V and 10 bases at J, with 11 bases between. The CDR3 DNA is TGTGCCAGTAGTACAGGTCCCCAAGAGCAGTTCTTC. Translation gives CASSTGPQEQFF.

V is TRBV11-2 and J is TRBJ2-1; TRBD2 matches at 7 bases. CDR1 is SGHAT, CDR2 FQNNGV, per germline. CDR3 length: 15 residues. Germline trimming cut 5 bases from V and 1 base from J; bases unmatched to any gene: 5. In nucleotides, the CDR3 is TGTGCCAGCAGCCCAACTAGCGTATCCTACAATGAGCAGTTCTTC. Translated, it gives CASSPTSVSYNEQFF.

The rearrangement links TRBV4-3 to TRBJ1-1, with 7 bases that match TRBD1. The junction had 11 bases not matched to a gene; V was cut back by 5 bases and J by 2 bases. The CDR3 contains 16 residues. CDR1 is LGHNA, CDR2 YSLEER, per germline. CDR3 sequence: CASSRSRGGVNTEAFF. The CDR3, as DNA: TGCGCCAGCAGCAGGTCCAGAGGGGGCGTCAACACTGAAGCTTTCTTT.

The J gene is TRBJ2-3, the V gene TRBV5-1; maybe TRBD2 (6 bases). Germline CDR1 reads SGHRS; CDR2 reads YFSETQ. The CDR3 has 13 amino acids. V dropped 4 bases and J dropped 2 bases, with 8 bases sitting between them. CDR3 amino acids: CASSGGTTDTQYF. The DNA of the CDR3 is TGCGCCAGCAGCGGCGGGACCACAGATACGCAGTATTTT.

DNA of the CDR3: TGTGCCAGCAGCTCGCCGGCAGATACGCAGTATTTT. Amino acid sequence: CASSSPADTQYF. V gene TRBV5-4 combines with J gene TRBJ2-3, with D uncertain. V lost 3 bases to trimming and J lost 4 bases, with 6 bases between them. Looked up from germline, CDR1 is SGHNT and CDR2 is YYREEE (reference sequence). CDR3 size: 12 residues.

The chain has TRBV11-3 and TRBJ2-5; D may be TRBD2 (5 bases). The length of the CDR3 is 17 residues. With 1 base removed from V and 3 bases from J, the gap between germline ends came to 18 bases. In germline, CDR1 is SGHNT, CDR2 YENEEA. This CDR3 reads CASSLGAAAGAKETQYF. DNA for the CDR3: TGTGCCAGCAGCTTAGGAGCGGCCGCGGGTGCTAAAGAGACCCAGTACTTC.

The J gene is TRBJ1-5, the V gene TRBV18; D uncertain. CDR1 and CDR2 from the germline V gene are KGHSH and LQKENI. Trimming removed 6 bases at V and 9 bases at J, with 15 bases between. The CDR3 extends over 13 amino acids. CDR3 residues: CASSPGVLRPQHF. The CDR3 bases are TGTGCCAGCTCCCCCGGGGTCCTGCGGCCCCAGCATTTT.

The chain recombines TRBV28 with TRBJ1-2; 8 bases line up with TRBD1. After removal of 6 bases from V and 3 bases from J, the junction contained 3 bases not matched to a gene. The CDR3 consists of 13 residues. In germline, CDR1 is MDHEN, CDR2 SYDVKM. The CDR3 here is CASRGQGDYGYTF. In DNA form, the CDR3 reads TGTGCCAGCAGAGGACAGGGAGACTATGGCTACACCTTC.

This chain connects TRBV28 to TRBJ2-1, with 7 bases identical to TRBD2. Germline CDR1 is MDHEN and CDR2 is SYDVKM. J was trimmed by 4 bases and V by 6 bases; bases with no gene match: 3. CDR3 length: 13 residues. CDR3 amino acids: CASRTSLYNEQFF. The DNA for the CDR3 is TGTGCCAGCAGGACTAGCTTGTACAATGAGCAGTTCTTC. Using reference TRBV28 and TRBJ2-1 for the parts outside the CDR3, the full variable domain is DVKVTQSSRYLVKRTGEKVFLECVQDMDHENMFWYRQDPGLGLRLIYFSYDVKMKEKGDIPEGYSVSREKKERFSLILESASTNQTSMYLCASRTSLYNEQFFGPGTRLTVL.

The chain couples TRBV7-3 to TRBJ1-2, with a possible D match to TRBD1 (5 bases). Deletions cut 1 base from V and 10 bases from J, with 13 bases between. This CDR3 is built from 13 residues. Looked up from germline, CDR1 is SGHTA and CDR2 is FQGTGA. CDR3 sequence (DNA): TGTGCCAGCAGCTTAAGAGTCGGCAGGGACTACACCTTC. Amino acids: CASSLRVGRDYTF.

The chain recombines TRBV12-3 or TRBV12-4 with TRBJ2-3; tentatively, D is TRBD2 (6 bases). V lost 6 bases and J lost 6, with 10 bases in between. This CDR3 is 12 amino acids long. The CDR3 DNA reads TGTGCCAGCAGACGGGACTTTGATACGCAGTATTTT. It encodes CASRRDFDTQYF.

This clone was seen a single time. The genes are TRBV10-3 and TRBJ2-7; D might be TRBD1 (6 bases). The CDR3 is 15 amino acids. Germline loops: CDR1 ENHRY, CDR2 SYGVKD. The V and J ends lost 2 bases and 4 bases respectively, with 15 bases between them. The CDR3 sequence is CAISEGRGRIYEQYF. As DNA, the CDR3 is TGTGCCATCAGTGAGGGTAGGGGGAGAATATACGAGCAGTACTTC.

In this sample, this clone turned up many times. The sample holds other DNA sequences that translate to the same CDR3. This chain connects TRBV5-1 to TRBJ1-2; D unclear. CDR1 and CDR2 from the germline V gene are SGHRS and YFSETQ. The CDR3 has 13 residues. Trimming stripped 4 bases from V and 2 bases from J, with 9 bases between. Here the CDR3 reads CASSLDGNYGYTF. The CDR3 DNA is TGCGCCAGCAGCCTAGACGGGAACTATGGCTACACCTTC. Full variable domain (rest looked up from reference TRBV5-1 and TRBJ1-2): KAGVTQTPRYLIKTRGQQVTLSCSPISGHRSVSWYQQTPGQGLQFLFEYFSETQRNKGNFPGRFSGRQFSNSRSEMNVSTLELGDSALYLCASSLDGNYGYTFGSGTRLTVV.